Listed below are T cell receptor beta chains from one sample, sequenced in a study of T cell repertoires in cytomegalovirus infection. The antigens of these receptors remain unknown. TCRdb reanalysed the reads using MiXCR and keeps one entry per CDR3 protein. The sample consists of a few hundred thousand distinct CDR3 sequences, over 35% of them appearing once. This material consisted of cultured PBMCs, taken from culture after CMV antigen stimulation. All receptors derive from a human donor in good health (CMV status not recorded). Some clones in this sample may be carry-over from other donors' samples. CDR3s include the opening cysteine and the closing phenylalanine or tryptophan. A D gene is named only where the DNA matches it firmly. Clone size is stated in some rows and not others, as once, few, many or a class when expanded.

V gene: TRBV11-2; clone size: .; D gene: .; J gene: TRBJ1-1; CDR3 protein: CASSLIRDGQAFF; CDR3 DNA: TGTGCCAGCAGCTTAATTCGGGACGGACAAGCTTTCTTT
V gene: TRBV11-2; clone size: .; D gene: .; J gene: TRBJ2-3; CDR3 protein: CASSPPFATDTQYF; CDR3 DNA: TGTGCCAGCAGCCCCCCGTTCGCCACAGATACGCAGTATTTT
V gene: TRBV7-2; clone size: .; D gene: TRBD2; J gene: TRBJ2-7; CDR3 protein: CASSLSARGTYEQYF; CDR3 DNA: TGTGCCAGCAGCTTATCGGCGCGGGGGACCTACGAGCAGTACTTC
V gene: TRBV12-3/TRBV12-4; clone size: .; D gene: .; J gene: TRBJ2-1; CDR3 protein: CASSLVQRTPYNEQFF; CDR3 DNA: TGTGCCAGCAGTTTGGTACAGCGGACCCCCTACAATGAGCAGTTCTTC
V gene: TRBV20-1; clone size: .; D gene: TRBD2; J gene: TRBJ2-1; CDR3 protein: CSAPPGLAGTYNEQFF; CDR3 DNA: TGCAGTGCGCCCCCGGGACTAGCGGGAACCTACAATGAGCAGTTCTTC
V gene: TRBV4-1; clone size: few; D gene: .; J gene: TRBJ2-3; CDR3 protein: CASSQDPARETDTQYF; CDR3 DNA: TGCGCCAGCAGCCAAGATCCGGCTCGAGAGACAGATACGCAGTATTTT
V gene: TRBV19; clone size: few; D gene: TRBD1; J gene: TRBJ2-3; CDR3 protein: CASSIKGTGDPDTQYF; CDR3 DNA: TGTGCCAGTAGTATAAAAGGGACAGGGGATCCAGATACGCAGTATTTT
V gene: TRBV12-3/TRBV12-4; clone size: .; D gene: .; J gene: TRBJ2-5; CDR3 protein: CASSFEGTDLQETQYF; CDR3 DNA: TGTGCCAGCAGTTTCGAGGGAACAGATCTCCAAGAGACCCAGTACTTC
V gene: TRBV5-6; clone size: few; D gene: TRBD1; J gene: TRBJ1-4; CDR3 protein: CASSPWVGDRGRRNEKLFF; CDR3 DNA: TGTGCCAGCAGCCCATGGGTCGGGGACAGGGGGCGCCGAAATGAAAAACTGTTTTTT
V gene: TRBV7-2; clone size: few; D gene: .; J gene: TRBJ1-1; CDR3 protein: CASSLGTGLGEAFF; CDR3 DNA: TGTGCCAGCAGCTTAGGTACGGGGCTCGGTGAAGCTTTCTTT
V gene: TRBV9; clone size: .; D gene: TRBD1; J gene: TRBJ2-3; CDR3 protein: CASSAPGQLTSDTQYF; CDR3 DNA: TGTGCCAGCAGCGCGCCGGGACAGCTCACGTCAGATACGCAGTATTTT
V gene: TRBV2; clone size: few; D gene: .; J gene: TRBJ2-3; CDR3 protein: CASARPPRSVTQYF; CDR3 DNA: TGTGCCAGCGCAAGGCCGCCCAGATCCGTTACGCAGTATTTT
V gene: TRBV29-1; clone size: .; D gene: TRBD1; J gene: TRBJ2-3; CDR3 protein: CSVTRTGRPSTDTQYF; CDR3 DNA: TGCAGCGTTACCCGGACAGGCCGCCCTAGCACAGATACGCAGTATTTT
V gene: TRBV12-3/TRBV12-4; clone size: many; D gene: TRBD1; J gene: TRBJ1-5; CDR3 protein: CASRRGQGGQPQHF; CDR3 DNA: TGTGCCAGCAGACGGGGACAGGGCGGACAGCCCCAGCATTTT
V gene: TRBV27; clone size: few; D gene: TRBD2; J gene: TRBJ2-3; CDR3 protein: CATAALAVNTDTQYF; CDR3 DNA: TGTGCCACTGCCGCGCTAGCGGTGAACACAGATACGCAGTATTTT
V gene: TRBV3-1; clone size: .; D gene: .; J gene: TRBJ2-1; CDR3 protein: CASSPGGRGVISYNEQFF; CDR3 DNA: TGTGCCAGCAGCCCGGGCGGCAGGGGTGTAATCTCCTACAATGAGCAGTTCTTC
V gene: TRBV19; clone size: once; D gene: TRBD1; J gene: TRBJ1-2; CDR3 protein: CASRRGVGQGDNGYTF; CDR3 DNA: TGTGCCAGTCGCCGAGGGGTGGGACAGGGAGATAATGGCTACACCTTC
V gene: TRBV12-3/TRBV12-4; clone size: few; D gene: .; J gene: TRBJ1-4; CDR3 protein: CASSRHNEKLFF; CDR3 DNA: TGTGCCAGCAGCCGGCATAATGAAAAACTGTTTTTT
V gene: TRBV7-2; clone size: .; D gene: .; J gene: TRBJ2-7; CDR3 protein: CASSTGRGSYEQYF; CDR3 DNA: TGTGCCAGCAGCACGGGGAGGGGGTCGTACGAGCAGTACTTC
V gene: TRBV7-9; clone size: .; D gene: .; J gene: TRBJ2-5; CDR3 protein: CASSLEALNDYKETQYF; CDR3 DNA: TGTGCCAGCAGCTTAGAGGCCCTCAACGATTATAAAGAGACCCAGTACTTC
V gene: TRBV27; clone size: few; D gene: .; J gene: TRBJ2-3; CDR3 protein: CASSLRALTDTQYF; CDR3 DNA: TGTGCCAGCAGTTTAAGGGCCCTCACAGATACGCAGTATTTT
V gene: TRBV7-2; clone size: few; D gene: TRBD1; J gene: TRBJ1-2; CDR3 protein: CASSYGQGGSPDGYTF; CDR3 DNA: TGTGCCAGCAGCTATGGACAGGGGGGGAGCCCGGATGGCTACACCTTC
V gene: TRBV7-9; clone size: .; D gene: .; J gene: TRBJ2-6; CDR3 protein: CASSHTGRGSSGANVLTF; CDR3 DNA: TGTGCCAGCAGCCACACGGGACGGGGCTCCTCTGGGGCCAACGTCCTGACTTTC
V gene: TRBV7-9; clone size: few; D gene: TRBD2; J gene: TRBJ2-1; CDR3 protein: CASSLATSGSLDNEQFF; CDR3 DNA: TGTGCCAGCAGCTTAGCGACTAGCGGGAGTTTGGACAATGAGCAGTTCTTC
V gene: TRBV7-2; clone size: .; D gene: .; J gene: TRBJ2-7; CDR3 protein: CASRQPGGAYEQYF; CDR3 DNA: TGTGCCAGCAGACAACCGGGGGGCGCGTACGAGCAGTACTTC
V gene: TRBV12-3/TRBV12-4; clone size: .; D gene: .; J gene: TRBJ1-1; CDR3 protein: CASTDDRGTEAFF; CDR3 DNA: TGTGCCAGCACCGACGACCGGGGCACTGAAGCTTTCTTT
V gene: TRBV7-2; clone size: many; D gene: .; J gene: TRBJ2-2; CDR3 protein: CASSSWTENTGELFF; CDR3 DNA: TGTGCCAGCAGCTCTTGGACCGAGAACACCGGGGAGCTGTTTTTT
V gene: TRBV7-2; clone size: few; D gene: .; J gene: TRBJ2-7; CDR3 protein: CASSTPYEQYF; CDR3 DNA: TGTGCCAGCAGCACTCCCTACGAGCAGTACTTC
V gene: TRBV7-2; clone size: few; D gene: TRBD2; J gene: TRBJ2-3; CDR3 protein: CASSSPGLAGRLYF; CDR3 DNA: TGTGCCAGCAGCTCGCCGGGACTAGCGGGCCGGCTGTATTTT
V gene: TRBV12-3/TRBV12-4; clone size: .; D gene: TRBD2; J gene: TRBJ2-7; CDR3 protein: CASRGTSGREGYEQYF; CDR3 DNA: TGTGCCAGCAGGGGGACTAGCGGGAGGGAGGGCTATGAGCAGTACTTC
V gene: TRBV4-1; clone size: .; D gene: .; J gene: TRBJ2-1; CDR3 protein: CASSHAQRRGDEQFF; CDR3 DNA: TGCGCCAGCAGCCATGCCCAGCGGAGAGGCGATGAGCAGTTCTTC
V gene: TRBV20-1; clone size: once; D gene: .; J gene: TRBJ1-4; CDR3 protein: CSARVLGTEYEKLFF; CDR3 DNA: TGCAGTGCTAGAGTTCTGGGGACGGAATATGAAAAACTGTTTTTT
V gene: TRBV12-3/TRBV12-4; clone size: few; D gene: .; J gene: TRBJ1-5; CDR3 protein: CASSLVARKQPQHF; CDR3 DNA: TGTGCCAGCAGTTTAGTGGCACGCAAGCAGCCCCAGCATTTT
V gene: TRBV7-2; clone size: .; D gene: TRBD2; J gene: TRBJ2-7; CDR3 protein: CASSPTSLDYEQYF; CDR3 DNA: TGTGCCAGCAGCCCGACTAGCCTCGACTACGAGCAGTACTTC
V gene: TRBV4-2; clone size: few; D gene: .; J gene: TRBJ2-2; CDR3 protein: CASSRTDNTGELFF; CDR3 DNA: TGTGCCAGCAGTCGAACGGATAACACCGGGGAGCTGTTTTTT
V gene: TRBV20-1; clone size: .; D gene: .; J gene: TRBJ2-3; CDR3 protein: CSASLADTQYF; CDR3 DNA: TGCAGTGCTAGTCTAGCGGATACGCAGTATTTT
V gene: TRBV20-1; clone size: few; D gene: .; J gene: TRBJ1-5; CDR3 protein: CSARGAGSAQPQHF; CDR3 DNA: TGCAGTGCCCGCGGTGCAGGGTCAGCTCAGCCCCAGCATTTT
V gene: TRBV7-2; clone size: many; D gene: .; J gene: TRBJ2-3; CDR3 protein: CASSPPSDTQYF; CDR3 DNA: TGTGCCAGCAGTCCACCCTCAGATACGCAGTATTTT
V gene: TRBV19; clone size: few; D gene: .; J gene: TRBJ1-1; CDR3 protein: CASRTEAFF; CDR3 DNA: TGTGCCAGTAGGACAGAAGCTTTCTTT